What follows is one TCR beta chain and its context. This sample is drawn from a study of blood T cell repertoires in COVID-19. Study in general: Material from acute and convalescent COVID-19 was sourced from the United States, Italy and Spain. From T cells, B-cell-depleted T cells, or PBMCs came the material, which was cDNA or gDNA.

In assigning cohorts, the study relied on participant-reported clinical history. Authors' data handling: Quantification of nucleated cells was approximated via reference gene primer amplification. TCRdb's copy holds only in-frame clones and misses some; the assay was immunoSEQ multiplex PCR. Clone size and the V and J calls come from that table; the DNA yielded D and trimming. The sample consists of 250,000 or so clones, about 87% of them appearing once. Trimming removed 3 bases at V and 7 bases at J, with 10 bases between. The germline V gene encodes CDR1 SNHLY and CDR2 FYNNEI. The CDR3 is 13 amino acids.

The receptor comes from a woman aged 40 to 55 who had been exposed to COVID-19. Sequenced input: PBMCs or T cells enriched from blood (not recorded which). This chain joins TRBV2 and TRBJ1-3; a weak D match, TRBD1 (6 bases). The CDR3: CASSEGAWNTIYF. The CDR3 nucleotides read TGTGCCAGCAGTGAGGGGGCGTGGAACACCATATATTTT.